This entry lists 2 T cell receptor beta chains sequenced from one sample in a study of early T cells in non-severe SARS-CoV-2 infection. Via MiXCR, TCRdb re-called the 5' RACE reads, giving one row per CDR3 protein. Among some 57,000 distinct CDR3 sequences, about a tenth were seen once, and the ten largest hold about 20%. The sequenced sample was whole blood. Receptors originate from an adult who was a healthcare worker with PCR-confirmed SARS-CoV-2 infection or an uninfected control (not recorded which).

This clonotype appeared many times. The rearrangement joins TRBV7-9 to TRBJ2-2; D remains ambiguous. The V and J ends lost 10 bases and 0 bases respectively, with 6 bases between them. Germline V gives CDR1 SEHNR, CDR2 FQNEAQ (reference sequence). There are 12 residues in the CDR3. CDR3 loop: CANRANTGELFF. The CDR3 DNA follows: TGTGCCAATCGGGCGAACACCGGGGAGCTGTTTTTT.

The genes are TRBV9 and TRBJ2-3; D perhaps matches TRBD2 (7 bases). CDR3 length: 16 amino acids. Deletions cut 4 bases from V and 2 bases from J, with 17 bases between. The germline V gene has CDR1 SGDLS and CDR2 YYNGEE. Here the CDR3 reads CASSQKGGASTDTQYF. The CDR3, as DNA: TGTGCCAGCAGCCAGAAGGGGGGGGCCTCCACAGATACGCAGTATTTT.